This T cell receptor beta chain emerged from a study of shared clonotypes between healthy human individuals. Cells designated naive CD8 were CD45RO-negative and were positively selected for CCR7, with terminally differentiated effector memory CD45RA+ cells excluded. Germline V gives CDR1 MNHEY, CDR2 SMNVEV (reference sequence). The CDR3 extends over 12 amino acids. V was clipped by 4 bases and J by 9 bases; unmatched bases: 5. TCRdb keeps only in-frame clones here, not all; method: immunoSEQ multiplex PCR. Here the sample spans about 610,000 clones, roughly 95% being singletons. V and J are TRBV27 and TRBJ1-2; 7 bases are a match to TRBD1. This TCR was recovered from a woman aged 25-40 years in good health. Input material: naive CD8+ T cells sorted from blood. CDR3 DNA sequence: TGTGCCAGCAGTTCGCTGACAGGGCGCTACACCTTC. Its translation: CASSSLTGRYTF.